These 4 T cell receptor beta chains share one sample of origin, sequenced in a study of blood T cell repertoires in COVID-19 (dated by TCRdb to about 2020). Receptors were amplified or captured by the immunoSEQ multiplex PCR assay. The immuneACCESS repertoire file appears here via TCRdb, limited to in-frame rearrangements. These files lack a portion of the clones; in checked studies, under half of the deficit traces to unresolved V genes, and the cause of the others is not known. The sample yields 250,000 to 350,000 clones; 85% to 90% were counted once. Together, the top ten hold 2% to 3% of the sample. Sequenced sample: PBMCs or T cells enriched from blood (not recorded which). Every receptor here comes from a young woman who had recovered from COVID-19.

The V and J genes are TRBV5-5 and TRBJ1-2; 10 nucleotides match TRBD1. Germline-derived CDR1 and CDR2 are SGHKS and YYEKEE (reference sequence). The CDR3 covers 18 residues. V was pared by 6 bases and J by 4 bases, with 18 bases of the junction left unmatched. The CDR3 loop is CASTHQPGQGLIGYGYTF. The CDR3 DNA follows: TGTGCCAGCACCCACCAGCCGGGACAGGGGCTGATAGGCTATGGCTACACCTTC.

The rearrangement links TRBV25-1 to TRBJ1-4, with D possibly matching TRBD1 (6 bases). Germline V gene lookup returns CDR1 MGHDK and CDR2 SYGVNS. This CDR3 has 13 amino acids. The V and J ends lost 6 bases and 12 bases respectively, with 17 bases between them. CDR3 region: CASRSTGFKELFF. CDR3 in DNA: TGTGCCAGCAGGAGTACAGGGTTTAAGGAACTGTTTTTT. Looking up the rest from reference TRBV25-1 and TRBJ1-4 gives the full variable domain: EADIYQTPRYLVIGTGKKITLECSQTMGHDKMYWYQQDPGMELHLIHYSYGVNSTEKGDLSSESTVSRIRTEHFPLTLESARPSHTSQYLCASRSTGFKELFFGSGTQLSVL.

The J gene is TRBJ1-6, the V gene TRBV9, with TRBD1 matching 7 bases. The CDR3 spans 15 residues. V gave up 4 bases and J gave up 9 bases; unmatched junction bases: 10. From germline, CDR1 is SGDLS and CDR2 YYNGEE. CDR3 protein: CASSPPGQLSSPLHF. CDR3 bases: TGTGCCAGCAGCCCGCCGGGACAGCTAAGTTCACCCCTCCACTTT.

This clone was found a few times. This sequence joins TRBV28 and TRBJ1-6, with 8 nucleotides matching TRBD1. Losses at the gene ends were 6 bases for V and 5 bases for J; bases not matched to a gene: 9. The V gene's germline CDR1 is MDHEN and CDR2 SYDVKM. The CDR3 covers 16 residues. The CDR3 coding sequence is TGTGCCAGCAGCCCCAGGGGGCGGCTAAATAATTCACCCCTCCACTTT. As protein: CASSPRGRLNNSPLHF.